These 10 T cell receptor beta chains were all obtained from the same sample, sequenced in a study of response to subunit inactivated influenza vaccine. TCRdb fed the RT-PCR reads into MiXCR, producing one record per CDR3 protein. The table lists 500,000 to 600,000 distinct CDR3 sequences, approximately 12% of them singletons. The sequencing used PBMCs from blood, collected on the day of vaccination. These receptors all stem from a man aged 45-65 years who received an inactivated influenza vaccine.

This clonotype was seen repeatedly, ten times or more. CDR3 nucleotide sequence: TGTGCCATCAGTGCGGGACAGGGATTGAACGGGGAGCTGTTTTTT. This gives the protein CAISAGQGLNGELFF. The rearrangement joins TRBV10-3 to TRBJ2-2; 9 bases map to TRBD1. This CDR3 region has 15 residues. V shed 4 bases and J 7 bases; nucleotides not matched to a gene: 7. Germline-derived CDR1 and CDR2 are ENHRY and SYGVKD.

This clonotype was found a few times. V and J are TRBV20-1 and TRBJ2-5; possibly TRBD1 for D (6 bases). The germline V gene has CDR1 DFQATT and CDR2 SNEGSKA (reference sequence). V lost 8 bases to trimming and J lost 5 bases, with 24 bases between them. CDR3 length: 15 residues. The CDR3 DNA is TGCAGTTTCACCCCCGTAGTGGGGGCGTGGGAGACCCAGTACTTC. Protein: CSFTPVVGAWETQYF.

As concerns this clonotype: At one of its ends the junction is not consistent with the germline gene, which may arise from a read error. The V gene is TRBV14, the J gene TRBJ2-1, with D unclear. The CDR3 covers 16 residues. The germline gives CDR1 SGHDN, CDR2 FVKESK. As DNA, the CDR3 is TGTGCCAGCACCCAACTTACCTCACGAAATAGCAATGAGCAGTTCTTC. It is translated as CASTQLTSRNSNEQFF.

The V and J genes are TRBV20-1 and TRBJ2-1; 9 positions match TRBD2. The V segment lost 5 bases and the J segment 6 bases; nucleotides outside the gene matches: 8. The germline V gene has CDR1 DFQATT and CDR2 SNEGSKA (reference sequence). The CDR3 length is 14 residues. CDR3 bases: TGCAGTGCTCGCCGCGGGGGGGCGGTCAATGAGCAGTTCTTC. Amino acid sequence: CSARRGGAVNEQFF.

A few counts support this clonotype. This chain connects TRBV5-8 to TRBJ1-1; D gene unclear. V lost 0 bases to trimming and J lost 2 bases, with 8 bases between them. The CDR3 is 14 amino acids. In germline, CDR1 is SGHTS, CDR2 YDEGEE. CDR3 amino acids: CASSLVQFNTEAFF. The CDR3 nucleotides are TGTGCCAGCAGCTTGGTACAGTTTAACACTGAAGCTTTCTTT.

This clonotype was seen many times. The chain employs TRBV7-2 and TRBJ2-3; D remains ambiguous. Looked up from germline, CDR1 is SGHTA and CDR2 is FQGNSA. The CDR3 is 13 amino acids. The V and J ends lost 2 bases and 1 base respectively, with 4 bases between them. CDR3 region: CASSLLRTDTQYF. CDR3 DNA: TGTGCCAGCAGCTTACTCCGCACAGATACGCAGTATTTT.

The V gene is TRBV28, the J gene TRBJ2-3; TRBD2 matches at 8 bases. This CDR3 has 15 residues. The germline CDR1 and CDR2 sequences are MDHEN and SYDVKM. The V segment lost 5 bases and the J segment 2 bases; nucleotides outside the gene matches: 6. In DNA form, the CDR3 reads TGTGCCAGCAGTCAAGCGGGGGCCCTCACAGATACGCAGTATTTT. Its translation: CASSQAGALTDTQYF.

This clonotype appeared many times. J is TRBJ1-2 and V is TRBV25-1; D gene ambiguous. The CDR3 covers 12 residues. Trimming stripped 2 bases from V and 4 bases from J, with 5 bases between. In germline, CDR1 is MGHDK, CDR2 SYGVNS. The CDR3 bases are TGTGCCAGCAGTGAAGGGGTCTATGGCTACACCTTC. It is translated as CASSEGVYGYTF.

This clonotype was seen many times. The chain combines TRBV7-8 with TRBJ2-7; D unresolved. V dropped 5 bases and J dropped 1 base, with 9 bases sitting between them. Germline V gene sequence: CDR1 SGHVS, CDR2 FQNEAQ. The length of the CDR3 is 13 residues. The CDR3 here is CASSPRLSYEQYF. DNA of the CDR3: TGTGCCAGCAGCCCGCGACTGTCCTACGAGCAGTACTTC.

This clonotype was counted a few times. J is TRBJ2-7 and V is TRBV5-5; a possible D gene is TRBD1 (6 bases). The CDR3 runs 14 residues. Per the germline V gene, CDR1 is SGHKS and CDR2 is YYEKEE (reference sequence). The V and J ends lost 4 bases and 6 bases respectively, with 17 bases between them. The CDR3 nucleotides read TGTGCCAGCAGCAACCGGGACACGGTCTCCGAGCAGTACTTC. Amino acids: CASSNRDTVSEQYF.